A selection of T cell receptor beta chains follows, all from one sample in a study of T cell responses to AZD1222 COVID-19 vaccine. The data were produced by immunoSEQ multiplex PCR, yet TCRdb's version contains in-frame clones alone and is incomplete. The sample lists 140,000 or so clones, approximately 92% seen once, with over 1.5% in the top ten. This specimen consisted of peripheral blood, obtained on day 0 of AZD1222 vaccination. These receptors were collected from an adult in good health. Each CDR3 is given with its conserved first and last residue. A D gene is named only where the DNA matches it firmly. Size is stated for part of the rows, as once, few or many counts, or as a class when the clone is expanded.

CDR3 protein: CAIHRRENTEAFF
CDR3 DNA: TGTGCCATCCACAGGCGGGAGAACACTGAAGCTTTCTTT
clone size: .
J gene: TRBJ1-1
D gene: .
V gene: TRBV6-5

CDR3 protein: CATSRDLSVNTEAFF
CDR3 DNA: TGTGCCACCAGCAGAGATCTTTCGGTGAACACTGAAGCTTTCTTT
clone size: .
J gene: TRBJ1-1
D gene: .
V gene: TRBV15

CDR3 protein: CASSIGDRGLLGANVLTF
CDR3 DNA: TGTGCCAGTAGTATAGGGGACAGGGGTCTCTTGGGGGCCAACGTCCTGACTTTC
clone size: .
J gene: TRBJ2-6
D gene: TRBD1
V gene: TRBV19

CDR3 protein: CASSPLSGSLGEQFF
CDR3 DNA: TGTGCCAGCTCACCACTGAGCGGGAGCTTGGGTGAGCAGTTCTTC
clone size: .
J gene: TRBJ2-1
D gene: TRBD2
V gene: TRBV18

CDR3 protein: CASSTIRQGIAGYTF
CDR3 DNA: TGTGCCAGCAGTACTATTCGACAGGGGATTGCTGGCTACACCTTC
clone size: .
J gene: TRBJ1-2
D gene: TRBD1
V gene: TRBV27

CDR3 protein: CASSRLSGTLNTEAFF
CDR3 DNA: TGTGCCAGCAGCCGTCTCTCAGGGACCCTGAACACTGAAGCTTTCTTT
clone size: .
J gene: TRBJ1-1
D gene: .
V gene: TRBV13

CDR3 protein: CSVDNSMNTEAFF
CDR3 DNA: TGCAGCGTTGATAACAGCATGAACACTGAAGCTTTCTTT
clone size: once
J gene: TRBJ1-1
D gene: .
V gene: TRBV29-1

CDR3 protein: CASSLPNYEQYF
CDR3 DNA: TGTGCTAGCAGCCTACCGAACTACGAGCAGTACTTC
clone size: .
J gene: TRBJ2-7
D gene: .
V gene: TRBV5-4

CDR3 protein: CATSRDRWGNIEAFF
CDR3 DNA: TGTGCCACCAGCAGAGATCGGTGGGGGAATATTGAAGCTTTCTTT
clone size: .
J gene: TRBJ1-1
D gene: .
V gene: TRBV15

CDR3 protein: CASSSPRGPYGYTF
CDR3 DNA: TGTGCCAGCAGCTCCCCACGGGGCCCCTATGGCTACACCTTC
clone size: .
J gene: TRBJ1-2
D gene: .
V gene: TRBV5-5

CDR3 protein: CASSLKEGSNRFYNEQFF
CDR3 DNA: TGTGCCAGCAGCTTAAAGGAGGGTTCGAACAGATTCTACAATGAGCAGTTCTTC
clone size: .
J gene: TRBJ2-1
D gene: .
V gene: TRBV7-9

CDR3 protein: CASSRRGRGGYTF
CDR3 DNA: TGTGCCAGCAGCCGACGGGGCCGGGGCGGCTACACCTTC
clone size: .
J gene: TRBJ1-2
D gene: .
V gene: TRBV14

CDR3 protein: CASSQAAGSYEQYF
CDR3 DNA: TGTGCCAGCAGCCAAGCGGCCGGATCCTACGAGCAGTACTTC
clone size: .
J gene: TRBJ2-7
D gene: .
V gene: TRBV3-1/TRBV3-2

CDR3 protein: CASSVGPGRNEQFF
CDR3 DNA: TGTGCCAGCAGCGTAGGGCCAGGTAGAAATGAGCAGTTCTTC
clone size: .
J gene: TRBJ2-1
D gene: .
V gene: TRBV9

CDR3 protein: CASSEMVSNTDTQYF
CDR3 DNA: TGCGCCAGCAGTGAGATGGTATCTAACACAGATACGCAGTATTTT
clone size: .
J gene: TRBJ2-3
D gene: .
V gene: TRBV10-1

CDR3 protein: CASTGPAGGTDTQYF
CDR3 DNA: TGTGCCAGCACCGGGCCAGCAGGGGGCACAGATACGCAGTATTTT
clone size: once
J gene: TRBJ2-3
D gene: .
V gene: TRBV11-2

CDR3 protein: CATSNDPVGLAQETQYF
CDR3 DNA: TGTGCCACCAGCAACGACCCCGTAGGACTAGCCCAAGAGACCCAGTACTTC
clone size: .
J gene: TRBJ2-5
D gene: TRBD2
V gene: TRBV15

CDR3 protein: CASSLLAGVHYNEQFF
CDR3 DNA: TGTGCCAGCAGCTTACTAGCGGGAGTCCACTACAATGAGCAGTTCTTC
clone size: .
J gene: TRBJ2-1
D gene: TRBD2
V gene: TRBV11-1

CDR3 protein: CAWSGRSSYNEQFF
CDR3 DNA: TGTGCCTGGAGTGGCCGGAGCTCCTACAATGAGCAGTTCTTC
clone size: .
J gene: TRBJ2-1
D gene: .
V gene: TRBV30

CDR3 protein: CASSRGTGASYNEQFF
CDR3 DNA: TGTGCCAGCAGCCGGGGGACAGGGGCCTCCTACAATGAGCAGTTCTTC
clone size: .
J gene: TRBJ2-1
D gene: TRBD1
V gene: TRBV7-9

CDR3 protein: CAISFGTGVYEQYF
CDR3 DNA: TGTGCCATCAGTTTTGGGACAGGGGTCTACGAGCAGTACTTC
clone size: .
J gene: TRBJ2-7
D gene: TRBD1
V gene: TRBV10-3

CDR3 protein: CASSLAIAGFTDTQYF
CDR3 DNA: TGCGCCAGCAGCTTGGCCATAGCGGGATTCACAGATACGCAGTATTTT
clone size: .
J gene: TRBJ2-3
D gene: TRBD2
V gene: TRBV5-1

CDR3 protein: CASSLGGGLFF
CDR3 DNA: TGTGCCAGCAGCTTAGGGGGGGGACTGTTTTTT
clone size: .
J gene: TRBJ1-4
D gene: .
V gene: TRBV11-2

CDR3 protein: CASSVDGSTDEQYF
CDR3 DNA: TGTGCCAGCAGCGTAGACGGGAGTACCGACGAGCAGTACTTC
clone size: .
J gene: TRBJ2-7
D gene: .
V gene: TRBV9

CDR3 protein: CASSLWDRVITDTQYF
CDR3 DNA: TGTGCCAGCAGCTTGTGGGACAGGGTCATCACAGATACGCAGTATTTT
clone size: .
J gene: TRBJ2-3
D gene: TRBD1
V gene: TRBV5-5

CDR3 protein: CASSLDRDTQYF
CDR3 DNA: TGTGCCAGCAGCTTGGACAGGGATACGCAGTATTTT
clone size: .
J gene: TRBJ2-3
D gene: .
V gene: TRBV5-5

CDR3 protein: CASSLGTGSYNEQFF
CDR3 DNA: TGTGCCAGCAGCTTAGGGACAGGTTCCTACAATGAGCAGTTCTTC
clone size: .
J gene: TRBJ2-1
D gene: TRBD1
V gene: TRBV5-4

CDR3 protein: CASSAASGSYEQYF
CDR3 DNA: TGTGCCAGCAGTGCGGCTAGCGGCTCCTACGAGCAGTACTTC
clone size: once
J gene: TRBJ2-7
D gene: TRBD2
V gene: TRBV2

CDR3 protein: CSFFRYQETQYF
CDR3 DNA: TGCAGCTTCTTTCGGTACCAAGAGACCCAGTACTTC
clone size: .
J gene: TRBJ2-5
D gene: .
V gene: TRBV29-1

CDR3 protein: CASSPGTGYGYTF
CDR3 DNA: TGTGCCAGCAGTCCCGGGACAGGATATGGCTACACCTTC
clone size: once
J gene: TRBJ1-2
D gene: TRBD1
V gene: TRBV6-4

CDR3 protein: CASSLVLASSYEQYF
CDR3 DNA: TGTGCCAGCAGCTTAGTACTAGCGAGCTCCTACGAGCAGTACTTC
clone size: .
J gene: TRBJ2-7
D gene: TRBD2
V gene: TRBV7-8

CDR3 protein: CASETPRGPYEQYF
CDR3 DNA: TGTGCCAGCGAGACCCCACGGGGCCCCTACGAGCAGTACTTC
clone size: .
J gene: TRBJ2-7
D gene: .
V gene: TRBV7-2

CDR3 protein: CASSDLPRDPTDTQYF
CDR3 DNA: TGCGCCAGCAGCGACCTTCCCCGGGACCCCACAGATACGCAGTATTTT
clone size: once
J gene: TRBJ2-3
D gene: .
V gene: TRBV4-1

CDR3 protein: CASSPPGWDRVKFSYEQYF
CDR3 DNA: TGTGCCAGCAGCCCTCCGGGGTGGGACAGGGTCAAATTCTCCTACGAGCAGTACTTC
clone size: .
J gene: TRBJ2-7
D gene: TRBD1
V gene: TRBV28

CDR3 protein: CASSFRVSTAQWPQHF
CDR3 DNA: TGTGCCAGCAGTTTCCGTGTATCAACCGCGCAATGGCCCCAGCATTTT
clone size: .
J gene: TRBJ1-5
D gene: .
V gene: TRBV28

CDR3 protein: CASSLSFQETQYF
CDR3 DNA: TGTGCCAGCAGCTTATCTTTTCAAGAGACCCAGTACTTC
clone size: .
J gene: TRBJ2-5
D gene: .
V gene: TRBV11-2

CDR3 protein: CASSQWASGKGEQFF
CDR3 DNA: TGTGCCAGTTCGCAGTGGGCTAGCGGGAAGGGTGAGCAGTTCTTC
clone size: .
J gene: TRBJ2-1
D gene: TRBD2
V gene: TRBV19

CDR3 protein: CASSPSGLQKNYGYTF
CDR3 DNA: TGTGCCAGTAGTCCTTCGGGGCTCCAGAAAAACTATGGCTACACCTTC
clone size: .
J gene: TRBJ1-2
D gene: .
V gene: TRBV19

CDR3 protein: CASSHLGRQGVYEQYF
CDR3 DNA: TGTGCCAGCAGCCATCTCGGACGACAGGGAGTCTACGAGCAGTACTTC
clone size: once
J gene: TRBJ2-7
D gene: TRBD1
V gene: TRBV3-1/TRBV3-2

CDR3 protein: CASSRNTGVGQPQHF
CDR3 DNA: TGTGCCAGCAGTCGTAATACAGGGGTAGGTCAGCCCCAGCATTTT
clone size: .
J gene: TRBJ1-5
D gene: TRBD1
V gene: TRBV4-2

CDR3 protein: CASSQQDGQTEKLFF
CDR3 DNA: TGCGCCAGCAGCCAACAGGACGGACAGACTGAAAAACTGTTTTTT
clone size: .
J gene: TRBJ1-4
D gene: .
V gene: TRBV5-1

CDR3 protein: CASSPPSRLAKNIQYF
CDR3 DNA: TGTGCCAGCTCACCACCTTCACGATTAGCCAAAAACATTCAGTACTTC
clone size: .
J gene: TRBJ2-4
D gene: .
V gene: TRBV18

CDR3 protein: CATSSTASGGPNEQFF
CDR3 DNA: TGTGCCACCAGTTCTACGGCTAGCGGGGGTCCGAATGAGCAGTTCTTC
clone size: .
J gene: TRBJ2-1
D gene: TRBD2
V gene: TRBV24-1

CDR3 protein: CASHRTGTGETQYF
CDR3 DNA: TGTGCCAGTCACCGGACAGGGACTGGGGAGACCCAGTACTTC
clone size: .
J gene: TRBJ2-5
D gene: TRBD1
V gene: TRBV19

CDR3 protein: CATSDSGPGGSGRALGELFF
CDR3 DNA: TGTGCCACCAGTGACTCCGGACCCGGAGGCAGCGGGAGGGCCCTCGGGGAGCTGTTTTTT
clone size: .
J gene: TRBJ2-2
D gene: TRBD2
V gene: TRBV24-1

CDR3 protein: CASSLARLADYNEQFF
CDR3 DNA: TGTGCCAGCAGCTTAGCGCGGCTAGCGGACTACAATGAGCAGTTCTTC
clone size: .
J gene: TRBJ2-1
D gene: TRBD2
V gene: TRBV7-8

CDR3 protein: CASSPRGVPYGYTF
CDR3 DNA: TGTGCCAGCAGCCCCCGGGGGGTCCCCTATGGCTACACCTTC
clone size: .
J gene: TRBJ1-2
D gene: .
V gene: TRBV7-9

CDR3 protein: CASSVDRGPTTDTQYF
CDR3 DNA: TGTGCCAGCAGCGTAGATAGGGGGCCGACGACAGATACGCAGTATTTT
clone size: .
J gene: TRBJ2-3
D gene: TRBD1
V gene: TRBV9

CDR3 protein: CASSSSGRAYEQYF
CDR3 DNA: TGTGCCAGCAGTTCCTCCGGGAGGGCGTACGAGCAGTACTTC
clone size: .
J gene: TRBJ2-7
D gene: TRBD2
V gene: TRBV27

CDR3 protein: CASSISTSNTEAFF
CDR3 DNA: TGTGCCAGTAGTATTTCAACATCGAACACTGAAGCTTTCTTT
clone size: .
J gene: TRBJ1-1
D gene: .
V gene: TRBV19

CDR3 protein: CASSLYTGNTEAFF
CDR3 DNA: TGTGCCAGCAGCTTATACACAGGGAACACTGAAGCTTTCTTT
clone size: .
J gene: TRBJ1-1
D gene: .
V gene: TRBV7-9

CDR3 protein: CASSRTFEGDEQYF
CDR3 DNA: TGTGCCAGCAGTAGGACATTCGAGGGTGACGAGCAGTACTTC
clone size: .
J gene: TRBJ2-7
D gene: .
V gene: TRBV11-1

CDR3 protein: CASDRLGSNQPQHF
CDR3 DNA: TGTGCCAGTGACCGTCTGGGGAGCAATCAGCCCCAGCATTTT
clone size: .
J gene: TRBJ1-5
D gene: .
V gene: TRBV19

CDR3 protein: CSVLPDGSANYGYTF
CDR3 DNA: TGCAGCGTTCTCCCGGACGGATCGGCTAACTATGGCTACACCTTC
clone size: .
J gene: TRBJ1-2
D gene: .
V gene: TRBV29-1

CDR3 protein: CASIGTAGDREQFF
CDR3 DNA: TGTGCCAGCATCGGAACTGCGGGAGATCGGGAGCAGTTCTTC
clone size: .
J gene: TRBJ2-1
D gene: TRBD2
V gene: TRBV7-9

CDR3 protein: CASSLGQGLDTQYF
CDR3 DNA: TGCGCCAGCAGCCTAGGACAGGGCCTTGATACGCAGTATTTT
clone size: .
J gene: TRBJ2-3
D gene: TRBD1
V gene: TRBV5-1

CDR3 protein: CASSLDRIATNEKLFF
CDR3 DNA: TGTGCCAGCAGCTTAGACAGAATCGCAACTAATGAAAAACTGTTTTTT
clone size: .
J gene: TRBJ1-4
D gene: .
V gene: TRBV5-5